These 13 T cell receptor beta chains were sequenced from one sample in a study of shared clonotypes between healthy human individuals. CD8 cells classed as naive were CD45RO-negative and positively selected for CCR7, excluding terminally differentiated effector memory CD45RA+ cells. Measured with immunoSEQ multiplex PCR; TCRdb has only the in-frame clones, and not every one. The table lists fewer than 800,000 clones, about 91% of them singletons. Sequenced input: naive CD8+ T cells sorted from blood. These receptors were taken from a man under 40 in good health.

CDR3 loop: CASSLAGQGSYEQYF. Here the CDR3 DNA reads TGTGCCAGCAGTTTGGCAGGACAGGGTTCGTACGAGCAGTACTTC. V usage is TRBV27 and J usage is TRBJ2-5; 8 bases align to TRBD1. TRBJ2-7 matches the DNA end more closely, so the J call is doubtful. Germline V gives CDR1 MNHEY, CDR2 SMNVEV (reference sequence). The CDR3 is 15 amino acids.

This clone was seen a handful of times. The chain couples TRBV6-1 to TRBJ1-5; D remains unclear. Germline V gene data show CDR1 as MNHNS and CDR2 as SASEGT. The CDR3 has 16 residues. V was clipped by 2 bases and J by 9 bases, with 20 bases between them. CDR3 sequence: CASSEIGGSVEWPQHF. The CDR3 nucleotides read TGTGCCAGCAGTGAAATTGGAGGGTCGGTTGAGTGGCCCCAGCATTTT.

About this clone itself: An end of the junction does not agree with germline; a read error may underlie this. The rearrangement links TRBV16 to TRBJ2-7; a weak D match, TRBD1 (6 bases). The CDR3 covers 16 residues. CDR1 KGHSY and CDR2 FQNENV come from the germline V gene. CDR3 DNA: TGTGCCAGCAGCCACCAGAGGGGGACAACGCAGAGTAGAGTTCACTTC. Translated: CASSHQRGTTQSRVHF.

The chain combines TRBV19 with TRBJ1-2, with 7 bases matching TRBD1. CDR3 length: 15 amino acids. The trim removed 5 bases at V and 4 bases at J, leaving 10 bases unmatched. Germline V CDR1 and CDR2: LNHDA, SQIVND (reference sequence). In DNA form, the CDR3 reads TGTGCCAGTAGTGTCCGGACAGGCTCTTCCTATGGCTACACCTTC. This translates into CASSVRTGSSYGYTF.

DNA of the CDR3: TGTGCCAGCAGCGGGAACAGGGTTCCATCCACCACAGATACGCAGTATTTT. Translated, it gives CASSGNRVPSTTDTQYF. V gene TRBV9 combines with J gene TRBJ2-3, with D possibly matching TRBD1 (6 bases). The V gene's germline CDR1 is SGDLS and CDR2 YYNGEE. The CDR3 is made up of 17 amino acids. V gave up 3 bases and J gave up 2 bases, with 19 bases separating them.

The chain employs TRBV13 and TRBJ2-2; 7 bases are shared with TRBD1. Germline-derived CDR1 and CDR2 are PRHDT and FYEKMQ (reference sequence). This CDR3 has 16 residues. V lost 5 bases, J lost 3 bases, and 9 bases stayed unmatched. This CDR3 reads CASSQFRDRYTGELFF. Here the CDR3 DNA reads TGTGCCAGCAGCCAATTCCGGGACAGATACACCGGGGAGCTGTTTTTT.

This sequence joins TRBV2 and TRBJ1-2, with D tentatively TRBD1 (5 bases). Germline CDR1 SNHLY, CDR2 FYNNEI. This CDR3 region has 14 residues. Deletions cut 4 bases from V and 9 bases from J, with 18 bases between. The CDR3 sequence is CASSGAAGDFSYTF. CDR3 in DNA: TGTGCCAGCAGTGGGGCAGCCGGGGACTTTAGCTACACCTTC.

This chain connects TRBV10-3 to TRBJ2-7; TRBD2 is a possible D gene (6 bases). The CDR3 runs to 16 residues. V was cut by 10 bases and J by 3 bases, with 25 bases left in between. Germline CDR1 is ENHRY and CDR2 is SYGVKD. CDR3 nucleotides: TGTGCCACTAATATTGGGTTGGGGGGATTAAACTACGAGCAGTACTTC. This sequence encodes CATNIGLGGLNYEQYF.

The chain recombines TRBV7-6 with TRBJ2-3; TRBD1 or TRBD2 may be the D gene (6 bases each). V lost 7 bases to trimming and J lost 1 base, with 15 bases between them. The germline gives CDR1 SGHVS, CDR2 FNYEAQ. The CDR3 has 15 residues. This CDR3 is CASTPLGGGTDTQYF. DNA of the CDR3: TGTGCCAGCACCCCCCTGGGGGGCGGCACAGATACGCAGTATTTT.

The chain has TRBV4-1 and TRBJ1-2, with D tentatively TRBD1 (6 bases). The V end was cut by 3 bases, the J end by 3 bases, with 17 bases between. The CDR3 is 16 amino acids. Germline CDR1 reads MGHRA; CDR2 reads YSYEKL. The CDR3 sequence: CASSQENRVFHYGYTF. DNA of the CDR3: TGCGCCAGCAGCCAGGAAAACAGGGTTTTTCACTATGGCTACACCTTC.

The chain joins TRBV5-4 to TRBJ2-7; tentative D call: TRBD2 (5 bases). V was shortened by 3 bases and J by 0 bases, with 16 bases between the two germline ends. This CDR3 region has 16 residues. From germline, CDR1 is SGHNT and CDR2 YYREEE (reference sequence). This CDR3 is CASSSLLGGLSYEQYF. CDR3 sequence (DNA): TGTGCCAGCAGCTCACTACTAGGCGGACTCTCCTACGAGCAGTACTTC.

The chain links TRBV28 to TRBJ1-4, with D uncertain. Trimming took off 1 base at V and 8 bases at J, with 20 bases between the two ends. The CDR3 spans 17 residues. Germline-derived CDR1 and CDR2 are MDHEN and SYDVKM. In nucleotides, the CDR3 is TGTGCCAGCAGTTTATATCCGGGCGAAGCCAATCAAGAAAAACTGTTTTTT. Protein sequence: CASSLYPGEANQEKLFF.

As regards this clone: A read error may be the cause here, since a much bigger clone is one base away. The V gene is TRBV27, the J gene TRBJ1-1; D possibly corresponds to TRBD1 (6 bases). The CDR3 length is 14 residues. Between the trimmed V and J ends, which lost 3 bases and 1 base, there was a span of 9 bases. Germline lookup yields CDR1 MNHEY and CDR2 SMNVEV (reference sequence). CDR3 DNA sequence: TGTGCCAGCAGTTTCTTAGGGGGGAACACTGAAGCTTTCTTT. Encoded protein: CASSFLGGNTEAFF.